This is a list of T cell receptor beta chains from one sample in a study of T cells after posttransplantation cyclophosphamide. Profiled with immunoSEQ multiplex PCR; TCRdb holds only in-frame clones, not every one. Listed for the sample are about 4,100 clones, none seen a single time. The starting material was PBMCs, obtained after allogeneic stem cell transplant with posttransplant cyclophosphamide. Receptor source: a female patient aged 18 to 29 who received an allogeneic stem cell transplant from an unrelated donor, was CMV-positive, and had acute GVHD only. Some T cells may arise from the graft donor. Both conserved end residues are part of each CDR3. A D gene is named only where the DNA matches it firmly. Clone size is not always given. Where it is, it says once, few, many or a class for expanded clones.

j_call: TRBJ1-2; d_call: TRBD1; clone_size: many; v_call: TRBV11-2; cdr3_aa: CASNRDSSEGYTF; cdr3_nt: TGTGCCAGCAACAGGGACAGCTCAGAGGGCTACACCTTC
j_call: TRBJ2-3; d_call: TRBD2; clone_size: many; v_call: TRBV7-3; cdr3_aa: CASSPGLAGLSDTQYF; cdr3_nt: TGTGCCAGCAGCCCGGGACTAGCGGGATTGTCGGATACGCAGTATTTT
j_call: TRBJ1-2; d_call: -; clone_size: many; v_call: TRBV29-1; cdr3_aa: CSVESQGGGYTF; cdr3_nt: TGCAGCGTTGAAAGTCAGGGAGGTGGCTACACCTTC
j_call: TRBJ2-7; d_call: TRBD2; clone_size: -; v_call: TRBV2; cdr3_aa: CASSRTSGTSYEQYF; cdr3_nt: TGTGCCAGCAGTCGGACTAGCGGAACCTCCTACGAGCAGTACTTC
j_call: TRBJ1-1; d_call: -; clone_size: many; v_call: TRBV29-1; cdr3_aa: CSVETTLHGTNEAFF; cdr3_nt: TGCAGCGTTGAAACGACCTTACATGGGACAAATGAAGCTTTCTTT
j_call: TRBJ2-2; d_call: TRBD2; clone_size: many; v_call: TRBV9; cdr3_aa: CASRGGTNTGELFF; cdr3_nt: TGTGCCAGCAGGGGGGGGACGAACACCGGGGAGCTGTTTTTT
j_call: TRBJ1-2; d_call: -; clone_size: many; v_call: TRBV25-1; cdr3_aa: CASSEPGSNSQYGYTF; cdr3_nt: TGTGCCAGCAGTGAACCCGGGTCCAACTCTCAGTATGGCTACACCTTC
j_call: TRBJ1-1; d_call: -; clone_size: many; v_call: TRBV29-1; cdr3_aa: CSVPLPARVGEMNTEAFF; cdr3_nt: TGCAGCGTTCCACTCCCCGCCAGGGTGGGCGAAATGAACACTGAAGCTTTCTTT
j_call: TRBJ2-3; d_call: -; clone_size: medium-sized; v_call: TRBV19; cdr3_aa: CASSIRGYSTDTQYF; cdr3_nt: TGTGCCAGTAGTATAAGAGGGTACAGTACAGATACGCAGTATTTT
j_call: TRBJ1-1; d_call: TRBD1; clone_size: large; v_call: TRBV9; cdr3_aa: CASSEGTGSNTEAFF; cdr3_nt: TGTGCCAGCAGCGAGGGGACAGGAAGTAACACTGAAGCTTTCTTT
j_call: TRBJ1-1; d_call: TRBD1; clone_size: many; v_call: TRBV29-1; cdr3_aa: CSVDYSDRDTEAFF; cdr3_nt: TGCAGCGTTGACTATAGCGACAGGGATACTGAAGCTTTCTTT
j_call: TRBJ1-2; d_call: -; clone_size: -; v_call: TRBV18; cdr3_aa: CASSPDRGYGYTF; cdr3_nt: TGTGCCAGCTCACCGGATAGAGGCTATGGCTACACCTTC
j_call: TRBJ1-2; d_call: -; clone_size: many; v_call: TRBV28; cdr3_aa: CASSPIGQSYGYTF; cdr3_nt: TGTGCCAGCAGTCCGATAGGACAGTCCTATGGCTACACCTTC
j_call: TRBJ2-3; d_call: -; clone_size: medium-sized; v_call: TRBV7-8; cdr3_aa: CASSLGTGWDTQYF; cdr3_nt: TGTGCCAGCAGCTTAGGAACAGGGTGGGATACGCAGTATTTT
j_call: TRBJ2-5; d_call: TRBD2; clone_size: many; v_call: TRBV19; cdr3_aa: CASSIDGSGATSGTQYF; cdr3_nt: TGTGCCAGTAGTATAGATGGTAGCGGGGCCACCTCGGGGACCCAGTACTTC
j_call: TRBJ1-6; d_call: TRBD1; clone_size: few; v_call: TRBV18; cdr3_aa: CASSAETGGAGSPLHF; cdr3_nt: TGTGCCAGCTCAGCCGAGACAGGGGGCGCGGGTTCACCCCTCCACTTT
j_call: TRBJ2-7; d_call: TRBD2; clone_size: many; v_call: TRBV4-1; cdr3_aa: CASSPPGLTFYEQYF; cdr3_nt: TGCGCCAGCAGCCCACCGGGACTAACTTTTTACGAGCAGTACTTC
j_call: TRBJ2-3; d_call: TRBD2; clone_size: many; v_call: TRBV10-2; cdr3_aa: CASGAGGPPNTQYF; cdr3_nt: TGCGCCAGCGGAGCGGGAGGCCCACCTAATACGCAGTATTTT
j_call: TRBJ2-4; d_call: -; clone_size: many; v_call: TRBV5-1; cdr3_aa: CASSSGQEGIQYF; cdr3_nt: TGCGCCAGCAGCTCCGGACAGGAGGGCATTCAGTACTTC
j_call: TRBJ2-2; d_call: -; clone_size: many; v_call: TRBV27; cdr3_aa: CASSTRTSPNTGELFF; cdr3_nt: TGTGCCAGCAGTACCCGGACATCCCCGAACACCGGGGAGCTGTTTTTT
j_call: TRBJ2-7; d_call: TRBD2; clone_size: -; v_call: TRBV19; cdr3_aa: CASSIGGVGLAVSYEQYF; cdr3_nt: TGTGCCAGTAGTATTGGGGGAGTGGGGCTAGCGGTGTCCTACGAGCAGTACTTC
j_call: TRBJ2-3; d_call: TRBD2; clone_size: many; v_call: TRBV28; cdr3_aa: CASSFGLAGGPDTQYF; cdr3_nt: TGTGCCAGCAGTTTTGGTCTAGCGGGAGGCCCAGATACGCAGTATTTT
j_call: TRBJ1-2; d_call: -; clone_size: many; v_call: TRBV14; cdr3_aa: CASSALSQGPYGYTF; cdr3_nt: TGTGCCAGCAGCGCATTGTCACAGGGTCCCTATGGCTACACCTTC
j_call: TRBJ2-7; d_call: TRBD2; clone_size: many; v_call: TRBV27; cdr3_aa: CASSLSALAVQPVQYF; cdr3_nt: TGTGCCAGCAGTTTATCTGCTCTAGCGGTCCAGCCGGTGCAGTACTTC
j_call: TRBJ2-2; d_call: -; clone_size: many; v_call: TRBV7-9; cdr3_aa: CASSFYSPAVNTGELFF; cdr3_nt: TGTGCCAGCAGCTTCTATTCTCCGGCGGTCAACACCGGGGAGCTGTTTTTT
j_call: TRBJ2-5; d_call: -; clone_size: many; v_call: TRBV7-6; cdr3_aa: CASSLVGREQETQYF; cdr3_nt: TGTGCCAGCAGCTTAGTGGGCAGGGAACAAGAGACCCAGTACTTC
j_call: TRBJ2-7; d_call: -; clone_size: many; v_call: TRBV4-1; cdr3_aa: CASSQGPTTGAYEQYF; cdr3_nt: TGCGCCAGCAGCCAAGGACCCACAACGGGAGCCTACGAGCAGTACTTC
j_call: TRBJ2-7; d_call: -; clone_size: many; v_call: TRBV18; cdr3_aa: CASSPLTGYEQYF; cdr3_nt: TGTGCCAGCTCACCTTTGACAGGCTACGAGCAGTACTTC
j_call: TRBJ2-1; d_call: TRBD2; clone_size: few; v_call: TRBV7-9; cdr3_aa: CASSSGGGPTYNEQFF; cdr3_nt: TGTGCCAGCAGCTCGGGGGGGGGTCCCACCTACAATGAGCAGTTCTTC
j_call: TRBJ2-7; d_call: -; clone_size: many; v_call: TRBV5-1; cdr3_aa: CASSFASSYEQYF; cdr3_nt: TGCGCCAGCAGCTTTGCCTCATCCTACGAGCAGTACTTC
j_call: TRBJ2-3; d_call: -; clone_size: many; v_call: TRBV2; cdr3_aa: CASSDWAGTTISTDTQYF; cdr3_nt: TGTGCCAGCAGTGATTGGGCGGGGACCACCATATCTACAGATACGCAGTATTTT
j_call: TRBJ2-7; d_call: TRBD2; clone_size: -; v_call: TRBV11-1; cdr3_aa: CASSLGLALEQYF; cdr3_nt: TGTGCCAGCAGCTTGGGACTAGCCCTCGAGCAGTACTTC
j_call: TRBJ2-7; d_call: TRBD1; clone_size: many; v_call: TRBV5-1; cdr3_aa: CASSPGTGTSYEQYF; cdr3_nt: TGCGCCAGCAGCCCGGGGACAGGGACCTCCTACGAGCAGTACTTC
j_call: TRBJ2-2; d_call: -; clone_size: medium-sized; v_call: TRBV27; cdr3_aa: CASSLGAAARELFF; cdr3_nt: TGTGCCAGCAGTTTAGGGGCTGCGGCCCGGGAGCTGTTTTTT
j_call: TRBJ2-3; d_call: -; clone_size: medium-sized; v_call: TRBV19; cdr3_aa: CASSIDRGLGTQYF; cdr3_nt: TGTGCCAGTAGTATAGATCGGGGGTTAGGTACGCAGTATTTT
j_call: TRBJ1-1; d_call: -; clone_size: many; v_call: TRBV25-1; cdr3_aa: CASSDTPGYVTEAFF; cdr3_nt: TGTGCCAGCAGTGACACCCCGGGGTATGTCACTGAAGCTTTCTTT
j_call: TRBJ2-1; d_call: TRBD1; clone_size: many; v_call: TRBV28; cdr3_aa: CASSLFRQGAYNEQFF; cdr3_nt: TGTGCCAGCAGTTTATTCCGGCAGGGGGCATACAATGAGCAGTTCTTC
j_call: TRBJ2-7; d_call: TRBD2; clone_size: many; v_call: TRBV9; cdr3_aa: CASSVGAGGPSYEQYF; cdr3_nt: TGTGCCAGCAGCGTAGGGGCGGGAGGGCCCTCCTACGAGCAGTACTTC
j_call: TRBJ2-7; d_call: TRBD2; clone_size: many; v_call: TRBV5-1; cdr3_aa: CASSLGPSGSSYEQYF; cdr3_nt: TGCGCCAGCAGCTTGGGGCCTAGCGGAAGCTCCTACGAGCAGTACTTC
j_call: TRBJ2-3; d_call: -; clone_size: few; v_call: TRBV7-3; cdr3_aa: CASSLTSNTQYF; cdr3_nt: TGTGCCAGCAGCTTAACGAGCAATACGCAGTATTTT
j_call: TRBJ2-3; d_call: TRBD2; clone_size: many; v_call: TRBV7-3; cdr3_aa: CASSFLPTSGRSDTQYF; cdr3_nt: TGTGCCAGCAGCTTTCTTCCGACTAGCGGGAGGTCAGATACGCAGTATTTT
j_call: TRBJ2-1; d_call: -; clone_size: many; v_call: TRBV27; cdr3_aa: CASSLRENNEQFF; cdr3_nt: TGTGCCAGCAGTTTAAGAGAGAACAATGAGCAGTTCTTC
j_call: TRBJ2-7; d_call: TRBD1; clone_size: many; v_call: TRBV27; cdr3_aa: CASNSPTTGDGQYF; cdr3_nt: TGTGCCAGCAATTCCCCTACAACAGGGGACGGGCAGTACTTC
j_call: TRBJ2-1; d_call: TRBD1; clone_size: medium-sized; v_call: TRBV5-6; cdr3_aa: CASSKPGQGIDEQFF; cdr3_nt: TGTGCCAGCAGCAAGCCGGGACAGGGTATCGATGAGCAGTTCTTC
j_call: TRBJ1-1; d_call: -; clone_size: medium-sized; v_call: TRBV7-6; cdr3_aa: CASSLGQVGTEAFF; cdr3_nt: TGTGCCAGCAGCTTAGGACAGGTCGGAACTGAAGCTTTCTTT
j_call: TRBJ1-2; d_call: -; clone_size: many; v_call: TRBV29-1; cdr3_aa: CSGGGNYGYTF; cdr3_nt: TGCAGCGGGGGGGGGAACTATGGCTACACCTTC
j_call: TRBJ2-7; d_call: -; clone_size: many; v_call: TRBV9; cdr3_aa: CASSAQGYEQYF; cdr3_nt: TGTGCCAGCAGCGCCCAGGGTTACGAGCAGTACTTC
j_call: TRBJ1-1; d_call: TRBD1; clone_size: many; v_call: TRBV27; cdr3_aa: CASSLLGQGKGTEAFF; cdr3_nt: TGTGCCAGCAGTCTCTTGGGACAGGGAAAAGGGACTGAAGCTTTCTTT
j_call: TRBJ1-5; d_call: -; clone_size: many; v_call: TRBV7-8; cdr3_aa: CASSLAAVNQPQHF; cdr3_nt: TGTGCCAGCAGCTTAGCGGCGGTCAATCAGCCCCAGCATTTT
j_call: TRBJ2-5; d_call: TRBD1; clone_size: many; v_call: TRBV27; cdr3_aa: CASSPGQGAGETQYF; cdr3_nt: TGTGCCAGCAGTCCCGGACAGGGGGCTGGAGAGACCCAGTACTTC
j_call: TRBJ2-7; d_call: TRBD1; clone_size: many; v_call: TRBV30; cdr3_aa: CAWSVGDRGYEQYF; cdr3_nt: TGTGCCTGGAGTGTCGGAGACAGGGGCTACGAGCAGTACTTC
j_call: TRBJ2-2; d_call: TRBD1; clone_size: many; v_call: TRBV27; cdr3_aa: CASSLTGTVATGELFF; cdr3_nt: TGTGCCAGCAGTTTAACCGGGACAGTGGCCACCGGGGAGCTGTTTTTT
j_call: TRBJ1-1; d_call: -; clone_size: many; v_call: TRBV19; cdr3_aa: CASSISFPGLFSGTEAFF; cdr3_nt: TGTGCCAGTAGTATAAGCTTCCCAGGGCTATTTTCCGGCACTGAAGCTTTCTTT
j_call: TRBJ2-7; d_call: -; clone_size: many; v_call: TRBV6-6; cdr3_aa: CASSRNGLERAEQYF; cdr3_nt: TGTGCCAGCAGTCGAAATGGACTGGAACGCGCCGAGCAGTACTTC
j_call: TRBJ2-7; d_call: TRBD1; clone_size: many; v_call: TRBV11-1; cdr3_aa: CASSSGTGLYEQYF; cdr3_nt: TGTGCCAGCAGCTCGGGGACAGGGCTCTACGAGCAGTACTTC
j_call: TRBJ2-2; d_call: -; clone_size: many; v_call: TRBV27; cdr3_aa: CASSFAQGNTGELFF; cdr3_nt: TGTGCCAGCAGTTTCGCACAGGGCAACACCGGGGAGCTGTTTTTT
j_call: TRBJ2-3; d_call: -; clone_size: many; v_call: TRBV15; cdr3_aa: CATSRHRRHGGIADTQYF; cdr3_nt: TGTGCCACCAGCAGACACAGGCGTCACGGAGGGATTGCAGATACGCAGTATTTT
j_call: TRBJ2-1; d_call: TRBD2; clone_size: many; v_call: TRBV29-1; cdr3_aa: CSVRGGESANEQFF; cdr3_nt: TGCAGCGTTCGGGGGGGCGAGTCAGCCAATGAGCAGTTCTTC